Below, 18 T cell receptor beta chains from the same sample are listed, as sequenced in a study of blood T cell repertoires in COVID-19. Libraries were prepared by immunoSEQ multiplex PCR; TCRdb keeps only in-frame clonotypes and omits some of them. Of about 260,000 clones listed, about 91% are singletons. Sequenced material: peripheral blood. These receptors were taken from a person under 30 with COVID-19, enrolled during active disease.

V is TRBV11-2 and J is TRBJ2-3; 9 positions agree with TRBD2. Germline V gene lookup returns CDR1 SGHAT and CDR2 FQNNGV. Germline trimming cut 5 bases from V and 2 bases from J; bases unmatched to any gene: 5. CDR3 size: 15 residues. CDR3 amino acids: CASSGRLAATDTQYF. The CDR3 DNA reads as TGTGCCAGCAGCGGACGACTAGCGGCCACAGATACGCAGTATTTT. The full variable domain, with the rest looked up from reference TRBV11-2 and TRBJ2-3, is EAGVAQSPRYKIIEKRQSVAFWCNPISGHATLYWYQQILGQGPKLLIQFQNNGVVDDSQLPKDRFSAERLKGVDSTLKIQPAKLEDSAVYLCASSGRLAATDTQYFGPGTRLTVL.

The rearrangement joins TRBV3-1 (or the pseudogene TRBV3-2) to TRBJ1-5, with D tentatively TRBD1 (5 bases). This CDR3 spans 15 amino acids. V was shortened by 1 base and J by 2 bases, with 9 bases between the two germline ends. CDR1 is LGHDT, CDR2 YNNKEL, per germline (reference sequence). The CDR3 spells CASSQGSQGNQPQHF. The CDR3 DNA reads TGTGCCAGCAGCCAAGGTTCACAGGGCAATCAGCCCCAGCATTTT.

The rearrangement uses TRBV5-1 and TRBJ2-2; the match to TRBD2 covers 11 bases. V lost 4 bases and J lost 7; bases outside the gene matches: 9. Germline V CDR1 and CDR2: SGHRS, YFSETQ. This CDR3 region has 16 residues. CDR3 protein: CASSLQTSGMVGELFF. CDR3 coding DNA: TGCGCCAGCAGCCTGCAGACTAGCGGGATGGTCGGGGAGCTGTTTTTT.

This chain links TRBV24-1 with TRBJ2-5; 8 nucleotides align to TRBD1. J gave up 2 bases and V 0 bases, and 1 base lay outside the gene matches. This CDR3 region has 15 residues. The germline CDR1 and CDR2 sequences are KGHDR and SFDVKD. The CDR3 coding sequence is TGTGCCACCAGTGATTTGACAGGGGGGCAAGAGACCCAGTACTTC. Protein: CATSDLTGGQETQYF.

The gene calls are TRBV10-2 and TRBJ2-7, with D possibly matching TRBD2 (5 bases). Germline V gene data show CDR1 as WSHSY and CDR2 as SAAADI. Between the trimmed V and J ends, which lost 10 bases and 6 bases, there was a span of 19 bases. The CDR3 runs 13 residues. DNA for the CDR3: TGCGCCACAGAGGGCCCCGGGGATGTCGAGCAGTACTTC. It is translated as CATEGPGDVEQYF.

V gene TRBV9 combines with J gene TRBJ2-2; D not resolved. Trimming removed 0 bases at V and 5 bases at J, with 17 bases between. This CDR3 region has 17 residues. CDR1 and CDR2 (germline): SGDLS, YYNGEE. The CDR3 bases are TGTGCCAGCAGCGTAGGAGGATCCCCAAAAATTACCGGGGAGCTGTTTTTT. Protein sequence: CASSVGGSPKITGELFF.

The chain couples TRBV11-2 to TRBJ1-1, with 8 bases that match TRBD1. CDR3 length: 13 amino acids. Germline V gene sequence: CDR1 SGHAT, CDR2 FQNNGV. V shed 6 bases and J 5 bases; nucleotides not matched to a gene: 5. As DNA, the CDR3 is TGTGCCAGCAGACACACAGGGGGAACTGAAGCTTTCTTT. This codes for CASRHTGGTEAFF.

The rearrangement links TRBV30 to TRBJ1-1; 8 bases line up with TRBD1. The germline CDR1 and CDR2 sequences are GTSNPN and SVGIG (reference sequence). The CDR3 has 18 amino acids. The V and J ends lost 4 bases and 0 bases, in that order; junction bases with no gene match: 16. The CDR3 protein is CAWIGTGFEGSLNTEAFF. In DNA form, the CDR3 reads TGTGCCTGGATCGGGACAGGCTTCGAGGGGTCTCTGAACACTGAAGCTTTCTTT.

This clone was counted only a few times. This chain uses TRBV27 with TRBJ1-5; D uncertain. Trimming shortened V by 6 bases and J by 6 bases, and 12 bases separated the two germline ends. The germline V gene encodes CDR1 MNHEY and CDR2 SMNVEV (reference sequence). There are 13 residues in the CDR3. Here the CDR3 DNA reads TGTGCCAGCAGCCCCGGAGGGCGTCAGCCCCAGCATTTT. It encodes CASSPGGRQPQHF.

This clone was seen a single time. V is TRBV28 and J is TRBJ1-2; 7 bases map to TRBD1. The CDR3 contains 16 residues. Looked up from germline, CDR1 is MDHEN and CDR2 is SYDVKM. With 3 bases clipped from V and 8 bases from J, the junction kept 15 bases outside the gene matches. The CDR3 sequence is CASSFLTGTGEEGYTF. The CDR3 DNA sequence: TGTGCCAGCAGTTTTCTGACGGGTACAGGGGAGGAAGGCTACACCTTC.

This chain connects TRBV5-1 to TRBJ2-3; 10 bases map to TRBD1. Germline-derived CDR1 and CDR2 are SGHRS and YFSETQ. Germline trimming cut 3 bases from V and 2 bases from J; bases unmatched to any gene: 6. The CDR3 has 16 amino acids. The CDR3 bases are TGCGCCAGCAGCTCCGGACAGGGGGGATACACAGATACGCAGTATTTT. Residues: CASSSGQGGYTDTQYF.

V gene TRBV11-2 combines with J gene TRBJ2-7; TRBD2 aligns across 10 bases. Germline CDR1 and CDR2: SGHAT and FQNNGV. The CDR3 runs to 15 residues. Trimming took 5 bases from V and 3 from J; bases not matched to a gene: 7. For the CDR3, the DNA is TGTGCCAGCAGCATAGGACTAGCGGCCTACTACGAGCAGTACTTC. This gives the protein CASSIGLAAYYEQYF.

The V gene is TRBV23-1, the J gene TRBJ2-3; 14 bases are shared with TRBD2. TRBV23-1 is an ORF; its function is uncertain. The junction had 13 bases not matched to a gene; V was cut back by 3 bases and J by 2 bases. This CDR3 is 20 amino acids long. CDR3 coding DNA: TGCGCCAGCAGTCAGCCCGGACTAGCGGGAGGAACCAGACCCACAGATACGCAGTATTTT. As protein: CASSQPGLAGGTRPTDTQYF.

This clone has a single count. The V gene is TRBV6-2 or TRBV6-3, the J gene TRBJ2-3, with TRBD1 identical over 7 bases. From germline, CDR1 is MNHEY and CDR2 SVGEGT. The J segment lost 5 bases and the V segment lost 4 bases, leaving 12 bases of the junction unmatched. The CDR3 has 16 amino acids. The CDR3 DNA sequence: TGTGCCAGCAGTTGGACGGCCCACCAGGGGGAAGATACGCAGTATTTT. As protein: CASSWTAHQGEDTQYF.

This chain joins TRBV6-9 and TRBJ1-1; maybe TRBD1 (5 bases). Germline V lookup: CDR1 MNHGY, CDR2 SVAAGI. V was pared by 8 bases and J by 1 base, with 17 bases between. The CDR3 is 15 residues long. The CDR3 DNA follows: TGTGCCAGCCACAGGAAAAAGGGCTGGAACACTGAAGCTTTCTTT. Residues: CASHRKKGWNTEAFF.

The chain couples TRBV10-3 to TRBJ2-2, with 8 bases aligning to TRBD2. After removal of 11 bases from V and 4 bases from J, the junction contained 15 bases not matched to a gene. This CDR3 is built from 16 residues. The germline V gene encodes CDR1 ENHRY and CDR2 SYGVKD. The CDR3 DNA follows: TGTGCCGTCCAAGCGGGAGCCCCGCCGGGCACCGGGGAGCTGTTTTTT. It codes for CAVQAGAPPGTGELFF.

J is TRBJ1-1 and V is TRBV11-2, with unresolved D. This CDR3 comprises 13 residues. Germline CDR1 reads SGHAT; CDR2 reads FQNNGV. Trimming removed 2 bases from V and 6 bases from J, with 10 bases in between. CDR3 sequence (DNA): TGTGCCAGCAGCTTATTTAGGGAGGCTGAAGCTTTCTTT. Amino acids: CASSLFREAEAFF.

The rearrangement joins TRBV29-1 to TRBJ2-7; 11 nucleotides line up with TRBD2. The CDR3 length is 16 residues. CDR1 is SQVTM, CDR2 ANQGSEA, per germline. With V trimmed by 0 bases and J by 1 base, 5 bases remained unmatched. CDR3 bases: TGCAGCGTTGAAGACCGTCTAGCGGGAGGTTCCTACGAGCAGTACTTC. The encoded protein is CSVEDRLAGGSYEQYF.